This TCR beta chain was found in a study of cytomegalovirus exposure and HLA in healthy donors. V lost 4 bases, J lost 10 bases, and 20 bases lay in between. Germline V gene sequence: CDR1 MNHNS, CDR2 SASEGT. The CDR3 extends over 16 amino acids. Primers included in the PCR were 60 Vbeta and 13 Jbeta primers. Sequencing was performed with immunoSEQ multiplex PCR; in TCRdb, only in-frame clones are kept and a portion is missing. This specimen shows roughly 190,000 clones; the ten leading clones hold approximately 6.5%. The chain recombines TRBV6-1 with TRBJ1-6; D remains ambiguous. The TCR was taken from a man aged 25-45 years in good health and CMV-seronegative. The sample comprised PBMCs. The CDR3 DNA reads TGTGCCAGCAGTGCCCAAACACCGGGGTCGGGCTCACCCCTCCACTTT. Its translation: CASSAQTPGSGSPLHF.